This T cell receptor (beta chain) was identified during a study of STAT5B mutations in CD4+ large granular lymphocyte leukemia. Study findings and constraints: Top patient clones used TRBV06 genes more often: 8/27 versus 2/35 in controls. Main leukemic clonotypes were patient-specific, but 25% appeared at low frequency elsewhere.

Concerning this clone itself: Its antigen remains unidentified.

This table comes from immunoSEQ multiplex PCR, and its TCRdb copy is limited to in-frame clones, with some not included. The data show roughly 29,000 clones, around 72% seen once. Germline-derived CDR1 and CDR2 are MGHDK and SYGVNS. The CDR3 has 15 residues. V shed 7 bases and J shed 1 base, with 16 bases lying between them. The receptor comes from a human donor in good health. Sequences were obtained from CD4+ T cells from blood buffy coats. This chain uses TRBV25-1 with TRBJ1-1; D call uncertain. CDR3 sequence (DNA): TGTGCCAGCACCAACTCCCGGGAGGGGAACACTGAAGCTTTCTTT. This encodes CASTNSREGNTEAFF.